Sequencing of this T cell receptor beta chain was carried out in a study of blood T cell repertoires in COVID-19 (dated by TCRdb to about 2020). As for the study more broadly: The collaborator samples originated in the United States, Italy and Spain and spanned the acute and convalescent phases of COVID-19. The samples were drawn from two sources: the first 160 participants of the ongoing ImmuneRACE study, and over 950 subjects contributed by 6 global collaborators. The repertoires were made available in a free public database intended to serve as a resource for research on the immune response to SARS-CoV-2. The material from the prospective study consisted of cDNA or gDNA derived from T cells, B-cell-depleted T cells, or PBMCs. Where available, HLA class I and class II types were taken from metadata supplied by the sample provider and were not determined by assay-based typing. The sample metadata nearly always contained a de-identified subject ID, COVID-19 status, age in years and sex. Deeply sampled blood TCRbeta repertoires from subjects exposed to, actively infected with, or recovered from COVID-19 were included in the dataset.

The germline V gene encodes CDR1 SGHRS and CDR2 YFSETQ. The CDR3 numbers 16 residues from cysteine through phenylalanine. The kept DNA is CDR3 alone, 48 bases in frame from the first base. The germline ends are 13 bases apart after V is trimmed by 0 bases and J by 2 bases. What the work shows at the level of the full study, not this receptor alone: Clinical and demographic metadata were provided uncurated, with the amount varying by source and participant.

Of note for this clone: The antigen it binds to is not known. Base qualities are not at hand, and no much larger clone is one base apart.

TCRbeta CDR3 regions were amplified from genomic DNA by means of the immunoSEQ Assay, a bias-controlled multiplex PCR. Turning to the authors' computational methods: Within the assay, amplification of reference gene primers was used to estimate how many nucleated cells each sample contained. Sequence reads were collapsed and filtered to measure the absolute abundance of every unique TCRbeta CDR3 rearrangement. For each sample, productive Simpson clonality was calculated by taking the square root of Simpson's diversity index across productive rearrangements. In TCRdb, the immuneACCESS table is reduced to in-frame sequences with V and J assigned. These tables do not hold every clone; where another copy was compared, an unresolved V gene accounts for under half, and the others remain unexplained. The DNA was the basis for D and trimming; V, J and clone size are from that table. The sample profile shows 210,000 or so clones; 85% to 90% of them were found once. The top ten clones comprise 3.5% to 4.5% of the sample.

Each collaborating institution followed its own protocols to collect whole blood in K2EDTA tubes. For TCRbeta analysis, collaborator samples were shipped as frozen whole blood, as isolated PBMCs, or as DNA extracted from either sample type. The chain joins TRBV5-1 to TRBJ2-3; perhaps TRBD1 is the D gene, with 6 bases matching. Sequencing used peripheral blood. The sequence came from a man between 50 and 59 years old with acute or convalescent COVID-19. For the CDR3, the sequence is CASSLAAGDLTDTQYF. The sequence in DNA is TGCGCCAGCAGCTTGGCAGCAGGGGACCTCACAGATACGCAGTATTTT.